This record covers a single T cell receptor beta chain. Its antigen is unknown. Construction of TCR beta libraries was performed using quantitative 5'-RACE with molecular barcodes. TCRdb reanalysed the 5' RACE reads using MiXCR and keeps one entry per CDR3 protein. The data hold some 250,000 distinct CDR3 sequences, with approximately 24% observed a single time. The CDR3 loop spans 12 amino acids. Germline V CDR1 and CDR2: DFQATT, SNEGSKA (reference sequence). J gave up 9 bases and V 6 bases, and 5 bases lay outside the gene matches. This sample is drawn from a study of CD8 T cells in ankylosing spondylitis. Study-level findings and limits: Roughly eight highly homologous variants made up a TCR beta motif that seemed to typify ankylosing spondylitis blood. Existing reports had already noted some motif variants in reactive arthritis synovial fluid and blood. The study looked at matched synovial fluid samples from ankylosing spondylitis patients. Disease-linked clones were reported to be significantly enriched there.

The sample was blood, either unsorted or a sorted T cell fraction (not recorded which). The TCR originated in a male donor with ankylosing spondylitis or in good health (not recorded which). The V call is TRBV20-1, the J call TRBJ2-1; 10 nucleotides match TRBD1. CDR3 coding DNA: TGCAGTGCGGGACAGGGGCCAAGTGAGCAGTTCTTC. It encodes CSAGQGPSEQFF.